The entry below describes one T cell receptor beta chain. A junction boundary mismatches the germline segment, possibly from a read error. TCRdb re-analysed the reads in MiXCR, keeping a single row per CDR3 protein. The sample shows about 740,000 distinct CDR3 sequences, less than 40% of them seen only once. The data stem from a study of T cell repertoires in cytomegalovirus infection. The source material was PBMCs. The source of this sequence is a human donor in good health (CMV status not recorded). Some clones in this sample may be carry-over from other donors' samples.

Here the CDR3 reads CASSLGGTSASTGEF. DNA for the CDR3: TGTGCCAGCAGCTTAGGCGGGACTAGCGCCTCTACGGGGGAATTT. The chain uses TRBV7-8 and TRBJ2-3; 10 bases align to TRBD2. There are 15 residues in the CDR3. Germline CDR1 is SGHVS and CDR2 is FQNEAQ. The full variable domain, rest sourced from reference TRBV7-8 and TRBJ2-3, is GAGVSQSPRYKVAKRGQDVALRCDPISGHVSLFWYQQALGQGPEFLTYFQNEAQLDKSGLPSDRFFAERPEGSVSTLKIQRTQQEDSAVYLCASSLGGTSASTGEFGPGTRLTVL.